This record looks at one T cell receptor beta chain sequence and its context. Its antigen is currently unknown. This sample is drawn from a study of OX40 agonist ivuxolimab in advanced cancers. Study context: Dose-escalation cases comprised hepatocellular carcinoma, melanoma, renal cell or head and neck cancer.

The V and J ends lost 5 bases and 8 bases respectively, with 27 bases between them. CDR3 length equals 17 residues. Germline lookup yields CDR1 MGHDK and CDR2 SYGVNS. Study-wide findings and caveats: At 0.1 to 3.0 mg/kg and by week 6, clonal expansion occurred in CD4+ and CD8+ blood T cells.

Produced via immunoSEQ multiplex PCR; TCRdb's table is partial and in-frame only. In the table there are tens of thousands of clones, around 80% of which are singletons. This TCR was sampled from an adult with an advanced solid tumor such as melanoma, head and neck, liver or kidney cancer. The specimen was CD4+ or CD8+ T cells sorted from blood, collected in a trial of the OX40 agonist ivuxolimab. The J gene is TRBJ1-2, the V gene TRBV25-1; D possibly corresponds to TRBD1 (6 bases). The CDR3 region has the DNA TGTGCCAGCAGTAAAGGGCATCTACAGGGACCATCGGGGGGCTACACCTTC. It yields the protein CASSKGHLQGPSGGYTF.